The 27 T cell receptor beta chains below all came from one sample that was sequenced in a study of blood T cell repertoires in COVID-19. This table comes from immunoSEQ multiplex PCR, and its TCRdb copy is limited to in-frame clones, with some not included. The sample has over 200,000 clones; roughly 81% are singletons. Sequenced material: peripheral blood. These receptors originate from a woman aged 45-65 years with active or convalescent COVID-19.

This clone was observed a few times. CDR3 region: CASSPRGNQPQHF. As DNA, the CDR3 is TGTGCCAGCAGCCCCCGGGGTAATCAGCCCCAGCATTTT. The chain couples TRBV12-3 or TRBV12-4 to TRBJ1-5; no definite D call. The CDR3 spans 13 residues. Trimming took 6 bases from V and 4 from J, leaving 10 bases between them.

This clone was picked up a small number of times. The J gene is TRBJ1-2, the V gene TRBV2, with 9 bases fitting TRBD1. The CDR3 consists of 14 residues. Trimming removed 6 bases from V and 2 bases from J; junction bases left unmatched: 4. Germline V lookup: CDR1 SNHLY, CDR2 FYNNEI. The CDR3 reads CASRAGTGNYGYTF. In DNA form, the CDR3 reads TGTGCCAGCAGAGCCGGGACAGGGAACTATGGCTACACCTTC.

The chain employs TRBV5-5 and TRBJ1-5, with 10 bases that match TRBD1. Germline V gene data show CDR1 as SGHKS and CDR2 as YYEKEE (reference sequence). This CDR3 region has 14 residues. V trimming: 5 bases; J trimming: 7 bases; junction bases outside the gene matches: 6. The CDR3 nucleotides are TGTGCCAGCAGGTCCGGGACAGGGGAACAGCCCCAGCATTTT. Amino acid sequence: CASRSGTGEQPQHF.

The chain is built from TRBV7-9 and TRBJ2-1; TRBD2 aligns across 8 bases. V was clipped by 3 bases and J by 8 bases; unmatched bases: 12. This CDR3 comprises 16 residues. Per germline, CDR1 SEHNR and CDR2 FQNEAQ (reference sequence). CDR3 loop: CASSLTSALRRHEQFF. CDR3 in DNA: TGTGCCAGCAGCTTGACTAGCGCCCTTCGGAGGCATGAGCAGTTCTTC.

The chain recombines TRBV12-3 or TRBV12-4 with TRBJ1-2; no definite D call. The CDR3 has 12 amino acids. V dropped 7 bases and J dropped 8 bases, with 14 bases sitting between them. The DNA for the CDR3 is TGTGCCAGCACCTACGGTAGGGAGGGCTACACCTTC. Protein sequence: CASTYGREGYTF.

Comment on this clone: Other nucleotide sequences from this sample produce the same CDR3. This chain's CDR3 is CASSRDSNYGYTF. CDR3 bases: TGCGCCAGCAGCCGGGACAGTAACTATGGCTACACCTTC. The genes are TRBV5-1 and TRBJ1-2; 7 bases line up with TRBD1. This CDR3 spans 13 amino acids. Losses at the gene ends were 4 bases for V and 1 base for J; bases not matched to a gene: 1. In germline, CDR1 is SGHRS, CDR2 YFSETQ.

This chain joins TRBV4-1 and TRBJ2-5; TRBD2 matches 7 bases. This CDR3 is built from 15 residues. Trimming at V came to 10 bases and at J to 4 bases, leaving 15 bases not matched to a gene. Germline values: CDR1 MGHRA, CDR2 YSYEKL. CDR3: CATSASGPSRETQYF. CDR3 sequence (DNA): TGCGCCACTTCAGCTAGCGGACCGAGTAGAGAGACCCAGTACTTC.

The chain combines TRBV6-1 with TRBJ2-3; 13 bases align to TRBD2. The V gene's germline CDR1 is MNHNS and CDR2 SASEGT. This CDR3 has 16 residues. V was clipped by 4 bases and J by 3 bases; unmatched bases: 4. CDR3 coding DNA: TGTGCCAGCAGTGTTGGGACTAGCGGGGCGACAGATACGCAGTATTTT. As protein: CASSVGTSGATDTQYF.

This sequence joins TRBV7-8 and TRBJ1-1; perhaps TRBD1 as D (5 bases). The CDR3 spans 13 residues. Germline CDR1 is SGHVS and CDR2 is FQNEAQ. V dropped 5 bases and J dropped 4 bases, with 11 bases sitting between them. The CDR3 spells CASSQTGVTEAFF. Here the CDR3 DNA reads TGTGCCAGCAGCCAAACGGGGGTCACTGAAGCTTTCTTT.

The CDR3 region has the DNA TGTGCCAGCAGAGGGGCAGGGGAAGCTTTCTTT. Residues: CASRGAGEAFF. V gene TRBV11-3 combines with J gene TRBJ1-1, with D possibly being TRBD1 (5 bases). The V end lost 6 bases, the J end lost 8 bases, and 10 bases lay between the germline ends. The germline gives CDR1 SGHNT, CDR2 YENEEA. The CDR3 is 11 residues long.

The V call is TRBV10-3, the J call TRBJ2-5, with D hard to call. This CDR3 is built from 13 residues. Per germline, CDR1 ENHRY and CDR2 SYGVKD. With 7 bases removed from V and 5 bases from J, the gap between germline ends came to 14 bases. This chain's CDR3 is CAIKDSFGETQYF. CDR3 nucleotide sequence: TGTGCCATCAAAGACTCTTTCGGGGAGACCCAGTACTTC.

The chain couples TRBV6-1 to TRBJ2-1, with 14 bases that match TRBD2. Germline V gene data show CDR1 as MNHNS and CDR2 as SASEGT. The CDR3 consists of 18 residues. V was clipped by 3 bases and J by 3 bases; unmatched bases: 7. CDR3 coding DNA: TGTGCCAGCAGTGATGGGGGACTAGCGGGGGTAATCTACAATGAGCAGTTCTTC. Protein: CASSDGGLAGVIYNEQFF.

V and J are TRBV7-6 and TRBJ2-1, with TRBD1 identical over 8 bases. This CDR3 has 16 residues. Trimming took 5 bases from V and 4 from J; bases not matched to a gene: 10. The germline CDR1 and CDR2 sequences are SGHVS and FNYEAQ. The CDR3 loop reads CASSPTQDRAYNEQFF. The CDR3 DNA follows: TGTGCCAGCAGCCCGACCCAGGACAGGGCTTACAATGAGCAGTTCTTC.

This clone was counted once. This chain connects TRBV4-1 to TRBJ1-2, with D possibly matching TRBD1 (6 bases). The CDR3 runs to 15 residues. The germline V and J ends were trimmed by 0 bases and 5 bases, with 13 bases remaining between them. Germline V gene sequence: CDR1 MGHRA, CDR2 YSYEKL. CDR3: CASSQDTGRWYGYTF. The CDR3 bases are TGCGCCAGCAGCCAAGATACAGGGCGGTGGTATGGCTACACCTTC.

A single count supports this clone. The V call is TRBV18, the J call TRBJ1-6, with unresolved D. Trimming pared 3 bases from V and 3 bases from J, leaving 12 bases between. Germline loops: CDR1 KGHSH, CDR2 LQKENI. The CDR3 consists of 16 residues. The CDR3 bases are TGTGCCAGCTCACCCTTCGAGGCTGGCTATAATTCACCCCTCCACTTT. It codes for CASSPFEAGYNSPLHF. The whole variable domain, remainder taken from reference TRBV18 and TRBJ1-6, is NAGVMQNPRHLVRRRGQEARLRCSPMKGHSHVYWYRQLPEEGLKFMVYLQKENIIDESGMPKERFSAEFPKEGPSILRIQQVVRGDSAAYFCASSPFEAGYNSPLHFGNGTRLTVT.

The chain recombines TRBV29-1 with TRBJ2-7; TRBD1 matches 7 bases. Germline values: CDR1 SQVTM, CDR2 ANQGSEA. The junction had 9 bases not matched to a gene; V was cut back by 7 bases and J by 0 bases. The CDR3 is made up of 14 amino acids. CDR3 sequence reads: CSGMLDRSSYEQYF. CDR3 nucleotides: TGCAGCGGCATGCTGGACAGGAGCTCCTACGAGCAGTACTTC.

V is TRBV3-1 (or the pseudogene TRBV3-2) and J is TRBJ2-7, with TRBD1 matching over 8 bases. Trimming removed 1 base from V and 4 bases from J; junction bases left unmatched: 15. The CDR3 totals 18 residues. The V gene's germline CDR1 is LGHDT and CDR2 YNNKEL (reference sequence). CDR3 nucleotide sequence: TGTGCCAGCAGCCAAGGCCCGGACAGGGTCGTAACTCTTTACGAGCAGTACTTC. It translates to CASSQGPDRVVTLYEQYF.

The chain is built from TRBV12-3 or TRBV12-4 and TRBJ2-7, with TRBD2 matching over 7 bases. There are 13 residues in the CDR3. Trimming removed 6 bases from V and 4 bases from J; junction bases left unmatched: 6. In nucleotides, the CDR3 is TGTGCCAGCAGGCTGAGCGGGAAATACGAGCAGTACTTC. It codes for CASRLSGKYEQYF.

In regard to this clone: This CDR3 is also generated by other DNA sequences in the sample. The chain employs TRBV7-9 and TRBJ1-4; TRBD1 matches at 7 bases. Germline V lookup: CDR1 SEHNR, CDR2 FQNEAQ (reference sequence). Trimming removed 5 bases from V and 4 bases from J; junction bases left unmatched: 4. CDR3 length: 14 residues. CDR3 in DNA: TGTGCCAGCAGCCCTTCAGGGGGTAATGAAAAACTGTTTTTT. Residues: CASSPSGGNEKLFF. Using reference TRBV7-9 and TRBJ1-4 for the parts outside the CDR3, the full variable domain is DTGVSQNPRHKITKRGQNVTFRCDPISEHNRLYWYRQTLGQGPEFLTYFQNEAQLEKSRLLSDRFSAERPKGSFSTLEIQRTEQGDSAMYLCASSPSGGNEKLFFGSGTQLSVL.

This CDR3 reads CASSVMGLEAFF. The CDR3 DNA is TGTGCCAGCAGTGTTATGGGCCTTGAAGCTTTCTTT. This chain links TRBV2 with TRBJ1-1; D is ambiguous. Trimming left V 4 bases short and J 7 bases short, with 10 bases between. Germline V gene lookup returns CDR1 SNHLY and CDR2 FYNNEI. The CDR3 runs 12 residues.

V is TRBV10-3 and J is TRBJ2-3; D not certain. Germline V gives CDR1 ENHRY, CDR2 SYGVKD. The V end lost 7 bases, the J end lost 4 bases, and 6 bases lay between the germline ends. CDR3 size: 11 residues. Here the CDR3 DNA reads TGTGCCATCAAGCAAGCAGATACGCAGTATTTT. Its translation is CAIKQADTQYF.

The chain joins TRBV27 to TRBJ2-1, with 7 bases that match TRBD2. Looked up from germline, CDR1 is MNHEY and CDR2 is SMNVEV (reference sequence). V dropped 6 bases and J dropped 9; count of bases not matched to a gene: 17. The CDR3 is 16 amino acids. The CDR3 DNA reads TGTGCCAGCAGCCACGCCGGGGGGAGGGCCGTCCGTGAGCAGTTCTTC. Its protein product is CASSHAGGRAVREQFF.

V and J are TRBV5-1 and TRBJ1-1, with D perhaps matching TRBD1 (6 bases). V was trimmed by 5 bases and J by 5 bases, leaving 10 bases between them. Germline V gives CDR1 SGHRS, CDR2 YFSETQ. The CDR3 is 12 amino acids. Here the CDR3 DNA reads TGCGCCAGCAGTACGCAGGGGACTGAAGCTTTCTTT. Translation gives CASSTQGTEAFF.

The V and J genes are TRBV15 and TRBJ1-1; D not resolved. V was trimmed by 8 bases and J by 1 base, leaving 14 bases between them. CDR3 size: 14 residues. The germline CDR1 and CDR2 sequences are LNHNV and YYDKDF (reference sequence). CDR3 loop: CATEPRRRNTEAFF. The CDR3 DNA reads as TGTGCCACCGAGCCCCGTCGGAGGAACACTGAAGCTTTCTTT.

CDR3 DNA: TGTGCTAGTGGCTCGGGGAGGGAGGGGCCAAGAAATACGCAGTATTTT. It specifies CASGSGREGPRNTQYF. The chain uses TRBV12-5 and TRBJ2-3, with 7 bases that match TRBD2. The trim removed 6 bases at V and 7 bases at J, leaving 16 bases unmatched. The CDR3 runs to 16 residues. CDR1 and CDR2 (germline): LGHNT, FRNRAP.

The chain is built from TRBV10-2 and TRBJ1-1; D is ambiguous. V shed 2 bases and J shed 0 bases, with 19 bases lying between them. Germline lookup yields CDR1 WSHSY and CDR2 SAAADI. CDR3 length: 18 residues. The CDR3 sequence: CASSELWTGARVNTEAFF. In DNA, the CDR3 is TGCGCCAGCAGTGAGCTTTGGACGGGAGCTCGGGTGAACACTGAAGCTTTCTTT.

The genes are TRBV21-1 and TRBJ2-1; TRBD1 is the table's D call and was not checked against the DNA. TRBV21-1 has pseudogene status. The CDR3 has 15 amino acids. The CDR3 nucleotides are TGTGCCAGGAAGCCGAGGCAGGGGTGGTCCAATGAGCAGTTCTTC. Encoded protein: CARKPRQGWSNEQFF.